The T cell receptor beta chain under discussion was sequenced for a study of identical twins. Whole-study findings and limits: Part of the zero-insertion signal could reflect confounding by invariant MAIT and iNKT cells.

Each cDNA held unique molecular identifiers, and template switching gave it a universal primer site. One entry per CDR3 protein, called by TCRdb with MiXCR from the 5' RACE reads. Here the sample spans some 660,000 distinct CDR3 sequences, 8% to 9% being singletons. In every case, the donor was a healthy Caucasian. V lost 7 bases and J 0 bases, leaving 9 bases between the germline ends. The germline CDR1 and CDR2 sequences are MDHEN and SYDVKM. The CDR3 consists of 14 residues. Concerning this clonotype itself: The antigen remains unidentified.

These records were also assigned to another study, of yellow fever vaccine responses in identical twins.

The source material was PBMCs. The receptor was derived from a woman aged 18-29 years in good health. V gene TRBV28 combines with J gene TRBJ1-4, with no clear D. The CDR3 region has the DNA TGTGCCAGCAAGGCCGGCCCAACTAATGAAAAACTGTTTTTT. Protein: CASKAGPTNEKLFF.